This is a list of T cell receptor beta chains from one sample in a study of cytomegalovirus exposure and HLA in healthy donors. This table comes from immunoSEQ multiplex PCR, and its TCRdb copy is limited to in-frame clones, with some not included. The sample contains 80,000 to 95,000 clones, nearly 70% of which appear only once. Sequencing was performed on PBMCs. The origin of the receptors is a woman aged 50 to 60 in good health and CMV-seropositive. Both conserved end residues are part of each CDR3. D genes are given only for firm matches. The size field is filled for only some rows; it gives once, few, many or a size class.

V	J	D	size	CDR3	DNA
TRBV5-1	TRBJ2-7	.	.	CASSSGVSYEQYF	TGCGCCAGCAGCTCCGGGGTTTCCTACGAGCAGTACTTC
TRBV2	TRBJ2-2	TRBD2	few	CASRAGVQNTGELFF	TGTGCCAGCAGGGCGGGAGTACAGAACACCGGGGAGCTGTTTTTT
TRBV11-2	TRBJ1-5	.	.	CASSLLPGYSNQPQHF	TGTGCCAGCAGCTTACTGCCCGGGTATAGCAATCAGCCCCAGCATTTT
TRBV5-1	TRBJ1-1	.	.	CASSFSGVAEAFF	TGCGCCAGCAGCTTTTCGGGGGTGGCTGAAGCTTTCTTT
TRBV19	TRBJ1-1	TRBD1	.	CASSIGQGGKNTEAFF	TGTGCCAGTAGTATAGGACAGGGGGGCAAAAACACTGAAGCTTTCTTT
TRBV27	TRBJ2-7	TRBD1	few	CASCFRDRVGVYEQYF	TGTGCCAGCTGCTTCCGGGACAGGGTTGGGGTCTACGAGCAGTACTTC
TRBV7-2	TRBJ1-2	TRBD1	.	CASSGAGQGRYGYTF	TGTGCCAGCAGCGGGGCGGGACAGGGAAGGTATGGCTACACCTTC
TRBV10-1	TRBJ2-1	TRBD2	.	CASSQPGLAGEYYNEQFF	TGCGCCAGCAGTCAGCCGGGACTAGCGGGAGAGTACTACAATGAGCAGTTCTTC
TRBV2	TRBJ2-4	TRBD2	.	CASTLTSGRSYIQYF	TGTGCCAGCACCTTGACTAGCGGGAGATCGTACATTCAGTACTTC
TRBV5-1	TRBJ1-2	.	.	CASSLVPDSYGYTF	TGCGCCAGCAGCTTGGTGCCGGACAGCTATGGCTACACCTTC
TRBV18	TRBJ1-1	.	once	CASSPARDMNTEAFF	TGTGCCAGCTCACCAGCCCGCGATATGAACACTGAAGCTTTCTTT
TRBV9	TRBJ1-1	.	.	CASSVSGTEAFF	TGTGCCAGCAGCGTATCAGGGACTGAAGCTTTCTTT
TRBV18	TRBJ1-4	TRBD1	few	CASSRQGAIEKLFF	TGTGCCAGCTCAAGACAGGGGGCAATTGAAAAACTGTTTTTT
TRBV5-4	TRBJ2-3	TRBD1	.	CASSQQGTDTQYF	TGTGCCAGCAGCCAACAGGGGACAGATACGCAGTATTTT
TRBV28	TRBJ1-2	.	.	CASSYPTRRGYTF	TGTGCCAGCAGTTACCCCACCCGGAGGGGCTACACCTTC
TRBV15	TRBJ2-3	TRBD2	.	CATSRGPSGSAQNTQYF	TGTGCCACCAGCAGAGGCCCTAGCGGGTCTGCACAAAATACGCAGTATTTT
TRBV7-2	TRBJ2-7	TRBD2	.	CASRISGMIYEQYF	TGTGCCAGCAGGATTAGCGGGATGATCTACGAGCAGTACTTC
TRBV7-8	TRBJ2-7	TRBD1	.	CASSLRQGATYEQYF	TGTGCCAGCAGCTTACGGCAGGGGGCCACCTACGAGCAGTACTTC
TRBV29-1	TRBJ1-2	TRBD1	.	CSTGQGDYGYTF	TGCAGCACCGGACAGGGAGACTATGGCTACACCTTC
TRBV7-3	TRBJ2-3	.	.	CASSPSPGDTQYF	TGTGCCAGCAGCCCTTCCCCCGGAGATACGCAGTATTTT
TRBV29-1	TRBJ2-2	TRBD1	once	CSVGTGTNTGELFF	TGCAGCGTGGGGACAGGGACGAACACCGGGGAGCTGTTTTTT
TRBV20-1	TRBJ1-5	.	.	CSAHPDIPQHF	TGCAGTGCCCACCCGGACATTCCCCAGCATTTT
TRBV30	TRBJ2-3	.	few	CAWSVGSRTDTQYF	TGTGCCTGGAGCGTCGGGTCCCGCACAGATACGCAGTATTTT
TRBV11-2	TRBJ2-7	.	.	CASSLGLYEQYF	TGTGCCAGCAGCTTAGGTCTCTACGAGCAGTACTTC
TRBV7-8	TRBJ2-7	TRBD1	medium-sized	CASSNRDSSYEQYF	TGTGCCAGCAGCAACCGGGACAGCTCCTACGAGCAGTACTTC
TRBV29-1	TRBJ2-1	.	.	CTVGAVLGYNEQFF	TGCACCGTGGGGGCGGTCCTGGGGTACAATGAGCAGTTCTTC
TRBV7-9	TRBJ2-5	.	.	CSSAMYQETQYF	TGTTCCAGCGCGATGTACCAAGAGACCCAGTACTTC
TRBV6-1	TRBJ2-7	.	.	CASTDRDYEQYF	TGTGCCAGCACCGACAGAGACTACGAGCAGTACTTC
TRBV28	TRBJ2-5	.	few	CASSLSYLGLETQYF	TGTGCCAGCAGTTTATCCTACCTTGGGCTAGAGACCCAGTACTTC
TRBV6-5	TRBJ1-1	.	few	CASQKTGLIAEAFF	TGTGCCTCCCAAAAAACGGGGTTAATCGCTGAAGCTTTCTTT
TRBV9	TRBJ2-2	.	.	CASSVSGISTGELFF	TGTGCCAGCAGCGTTTCCGGGATTAGCACCGGGGAGCTGTTTTTT
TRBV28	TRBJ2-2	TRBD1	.	CASRPQGAGELFF	TGTGCCAGCAGGCCGCAGGGGGCCGGGGAGCTGTTTTTT
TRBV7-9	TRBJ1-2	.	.	CASSSWDTSF	TGTGCCAGCAGCTCTTGGGACACCTCCTTC
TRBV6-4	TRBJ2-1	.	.	CASSDSRRSSYNEQFF	TGTGCCAGCAGTGACTCGAGGCGGAGCTCCTACAATGAGCAGTTCTTC
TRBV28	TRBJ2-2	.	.	CASSFPEALNTGELFF	TGTGCCAGCAGTTTCCCCGAAGCTCTCAACACCGGGGAGCTGTTTTTT
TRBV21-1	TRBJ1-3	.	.	CASSKTCGTGWTIYF	TGTGCCAGCAGCAAAACATGCGGGACAGGGTGGACCATATATTTT
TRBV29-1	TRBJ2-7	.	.	CSVGDRYEQYF	TGCAGCGTAGGAGACCGCTACGAGCAGTACTTC
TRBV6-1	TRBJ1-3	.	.	CASSGAGLSGNTIYF	TGTGCCAGCAGTGGGGCGGGCCTCTCTGGAAACACCATATATTTT
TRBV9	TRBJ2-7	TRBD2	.	CASSEGGGRKGDEQYF	TGTGCCAGCAGCGAGGGGGGCGGGAGGAAGGGAGACGAGCAGTACTTC
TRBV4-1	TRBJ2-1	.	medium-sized	CASSQVQGFNNEQFF	TGCGCCAGCAGCCAAGTTCAGGGGTTTAACAATGAGCAGTTCTTC
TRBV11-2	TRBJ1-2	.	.	CASSFIRTANGYTF	TGTGCCAGCAGCTTTATCCGGACAGCCAATGGCTACACCTTC
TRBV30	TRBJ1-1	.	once	CAWARDTEAFF	TGTGCCTGGGCCCGGGACACTGAAGCTTTCTTT
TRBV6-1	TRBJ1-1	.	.	CASSQGRSTEAFF	TGTGCCAGCAGCCAGGGTAGATCCACTGAAGCTTTCTTT
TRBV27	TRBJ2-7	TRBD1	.	CASSFKGQGNEQYF	TGTGCCAGCAGTTTTAAGGGACAGGGGAACGAGCAGTACTTC
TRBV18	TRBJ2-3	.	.	CASSSQQGISDTQYF	TGTGCCAGCTCATCCCAACAGGGTATCTCAGATACGCAGTATTTT
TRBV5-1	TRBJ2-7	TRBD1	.	CASSLEQGAREQYF	TGCGCCAGCAGCTTGGAACAGGGGGCGAGGGAGCAGTACTTC
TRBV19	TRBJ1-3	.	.	CASSIATFSGNTIYF	TGTGCCAGTAGTATCGCTACTTTCTCTGGAAACACCATATATTTT
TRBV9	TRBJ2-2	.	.	CASSVKSGGELFF	TGTGCCAGCAGCGTAAAGAGCGGCGGGGAGCTGTTTTTT
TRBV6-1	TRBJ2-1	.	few	CASSEWRSAEQFF	TGTGCCAGCAGTGAATGGCGGTCGGCAGAGCAGTTCTTC
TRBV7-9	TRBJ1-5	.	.	CSSSLGGGRLNQPQHF	TGTTCCAGCAGCTTAGGCGGGGGGCGCCTAAATCAGCCCCAGCATTTT
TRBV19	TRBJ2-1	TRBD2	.	CASSGLLVAGGGEQFF	TGTGCCAGTAGTGGATTACTAGTGGCGGGAGGGGGTGAGCAGTTCTTC
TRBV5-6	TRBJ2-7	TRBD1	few	CASSAGTGSSYEQYF	TGTGCCAGCAGCGCCGGGACAGGGTCCTCCTACGAGCAGTACTTC